These 12 T cell receptor beta chains came from one sample sequenced in a study of shared clonotypes between healthy human individuals. TCRdb's table, derived via immunoSEQ multiplex PCR, lists solely in-frame clones and lacks some. The sample comprises 450,000 to 500,000 clones, approximately 84% of which are singletons, and over 9.5% rests with the top ten. Sequencing was carried out using PBMCs. The receptors here all came from a woman in her thirties or forties in good health. Some clones in this sample may be carry-over from other donors' samples.

Comment on this clone: The sample has other DNA sequences that encode this CDR3 too. The chain is built from TRBV5-1 and TRBJ2-7; 10 bases align to TRBD1. CDR1 is SGHRS, CDR2 YFSETQ, per germline. Trimming removed 0 bases from V and 7 bases from J; junction bases left unmatched: 4. The CDR3 runs 14 residues. CDR3: CASSLGQGADEQYF. The CDR3 DNA follows: TGCGCCAGCAGCTTGGGACAGGGGGCTGATGAGCAGTACTTC.

About this clone itself: A far larger clone is only one base removed, so a read error is likely. This sequence joins TRBV7-2 and TRBJ1-2; D not certain. V lost 1 base and J 7 bases, leaving 13 bases between the germline ends. Germline V gene sequence: CDR1 SGHTA, CDR2 FQGNSA. This CDR3 spans 14 amino acids. The CDR3 here is CASSLVSRDSGYTF. The CDR3 DNA sequence: TGTGCCAGCAGCTTAGTGTCAAGGGATAGTGGCTACACCTTC. The full variable domain, completed using reference TRBV7-2 and TRBJ1-2, is GAGVSQSPSNKVTEKGKDVELRCDPISGHTALYWYRQSLGQGLEFLIYFQGNSAPDKSGLPSDRFSAERTGGSVSTLTIQRTQQEDSAVYLCASSLVSRDSGYTFGSGTRLTVV.

Notes on this clone: A far larger clone is just one base off, so this is likely a read error. Different DNA sequences within this sample yield the same CDR3. The CDR3 region is CASSHATSGSYEQYF. The CDR3 DNA sequence: TGCGCCAGCAGCCACGCGACTAGCGGCTCCTACGAGCAGTACTTC. V is TRBV4-3 and J is TRBJ2-7; TRBD2 matches at 9 bases. The CDR3 totals 15 residues. Germline V gene lookup returns CDR1 LGHNA and CDR2 YSLEER. V shed 3 bases and J 0 bases; nucleotides not matched to a gene: 3.

The chain employs TRBV6-6 and TRBJ2-7, with TRBD2 identical over 10 bases. This CDR3 is built from 14 residues. Germline loops: CDR1 MNHNY, CDR2 SVGAGI (reference sequence). V lost 4 bases and J lost 2; bases outside the gene matches: 2. The CDR3 nucleotides are TGTGCCAGCAGTTCTAGCGGGAGAACCTACGAGCAGTACTTC. Its translation: CASSSSGRTYEQYF.

In regard to this clone: This likely traces to a read error, being one base from a far larger clone. Other DNA sequences of this sample code for an identical CDR3. The chain recombines TRBV4-1 with TRBJ1-1; no definite D call. Trimming took 4 bases from V and 4 from J, leaving 16 bases between them. Germline loops: CDR1 MGHRA, CDR2 YSYEKL. The CDR3 loop spans 15 amino acids. The CDR3 bases are TGCGCCAGCAGCCCGTTCAGCGGGGATGGCACTGAAGCTTTCTTT. Its translation is CASSPFSGDGTEAFF.

The chain carries TRBV27 and TRBJ2-2; perhaps TRBD1 as D (5 bases). Germline assignment: CDR1 MNHEY and CDR2 SMNVEV (reference sequence). The V end lost 5 bases, the J end lost 0 bases, and 19 bases lay between the germline ends. The CDR3 spans 18 residues. In nucleotides, the CDR3 is TGTGCCAGCAGTCCTAATTGGGGCCAACTTACGAACACCGGGGAGCTGTTTTTT. It is translated as CASSPNWGQLTNTGELFF.

A word on this clone: This sample includes further DNA sequences coding for the same CDR3. The rearrangement uses TRBV9 and TRBJ2-7, with TRBD1 identical over 9 bases. Germline lookup yields CDR1 SGDLS and CDR2 YYNGEE. The CDR3 length is 14 residues. Trimming took 0 bases from V and 4 from J; bases not matched to a gene: 2. CDR3 amino acids: CASSVAGQGYEQYF. DNA for the CDR3: TGTGCCAGCAGCGTAGCGGGACAGGGTTACGAGCAGTACTTC.

The chain recombines TRBV6-5 with TRBJ2-1; 11 positions match TRBD2. The CDR3 loop spans 16 amino acids. Trimming cost V 2 bases and J 5 bases; bases outside gene matches: 5. The germline V gene encodes CDR1 MNHEY and CDR2 SVGAGI. The CDR3 DNA follows: TGTGCCAGCAGTTACGTTGGGACTAGCGGTAACAATGAGCAGTTCTTC. Encoded protein: CASSYVGTSGNNEQFF.

The rearrangement uses TRBV2 and TRBJ1-2, with a weak D call TRBD1 (5 bases). The CDR3 totals 14 residues. Germline V gives CDR1 SNHLY, CDR2 FYNNEI. Trimming stripped 5 bases from V and 8 bases from J, with 18 bases between. CDR3 in amino acids: CASSLDPQGRGYTF. The CDR3 DNA follows: TGTGCCAGCAGTCTCGACCCGCAGGGAAGGGGCTACACCTTC.

The chain couples TRBV6-5 to TRBJ2-7; 7 bases match TRBD2. The trim removed 0 bases at V and 2 bases at J, leaving 4 bases unmatched. The CDR3 loop spans 15 amino acids. The germline V gene encodes CDR1 MNHEY and CDR2 SVGAGI. The CDR3 coding sequence is TGTGCCAGCAGTTACTCCGGGACTAACACCTACGAGCAGTACTTC. Its translation: CASSYSGTNTYEQYF.

The chain recombines TRBV2 with TRBJ2-7, with 7 bases matching TRBD2. The CDR3 runs to 13 residues. Germline values: CDR1 SNHLY, CDR2 FYNNEI. V lost 4 bases, J lost 6 bases, and 6 bases stayed unmatched. The CDR3 nucleotides read TGTGCCAGCAGTGGGGGAGGGATGGCCGAGCAGTACTTC. Amino acid sequence: CASSGGGMAEQYF.

This chain links TRBV29-1 with TRBJ2-1, with unresolved D. V lost 1 base and J lost 12, with 10 bases in between. Germline V gives CDR1 SQVTM, CDR2 ANQGSEA. The CDR3 consists of 11 residues. CDR3 coding DNA: TGCAGCGTTGAAGTCGGCAGCCGGCAGTTCTTC. Amino acids: CSVEVGSRQFF.